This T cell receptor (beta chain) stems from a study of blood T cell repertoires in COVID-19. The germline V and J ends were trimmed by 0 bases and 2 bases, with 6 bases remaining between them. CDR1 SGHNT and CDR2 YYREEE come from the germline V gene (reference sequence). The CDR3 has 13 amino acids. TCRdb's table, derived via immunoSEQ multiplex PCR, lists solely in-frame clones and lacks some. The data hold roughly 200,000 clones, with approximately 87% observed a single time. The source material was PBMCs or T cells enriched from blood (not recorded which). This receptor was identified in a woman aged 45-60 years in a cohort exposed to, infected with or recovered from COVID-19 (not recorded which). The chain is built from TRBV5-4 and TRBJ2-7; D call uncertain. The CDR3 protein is CASSLDSAYEQYF. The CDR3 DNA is TGTGCCAGCAGCTTGGACAGTGCCTACGAGCAGTACTTC.